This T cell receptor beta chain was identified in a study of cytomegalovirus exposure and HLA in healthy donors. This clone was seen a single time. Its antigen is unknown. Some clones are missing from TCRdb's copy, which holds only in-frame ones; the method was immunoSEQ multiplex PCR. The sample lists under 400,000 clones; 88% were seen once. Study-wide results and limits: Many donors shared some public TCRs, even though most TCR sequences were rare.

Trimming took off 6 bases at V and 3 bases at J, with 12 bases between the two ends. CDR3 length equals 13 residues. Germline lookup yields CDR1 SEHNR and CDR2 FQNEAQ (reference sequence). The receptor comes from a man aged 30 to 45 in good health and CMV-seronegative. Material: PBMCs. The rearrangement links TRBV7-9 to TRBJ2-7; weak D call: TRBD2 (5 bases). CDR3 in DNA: TGTGCCAGCAGACGCGGACTCGACTACGAGCAGTACTTC. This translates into CASRRGLDYEQYF. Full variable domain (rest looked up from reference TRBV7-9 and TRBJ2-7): DTGVSQNPRHKITKRGQNVTFRCDPISEHNRLYWYRQTLGQGPEFLTYFQNEAQLEKSRLLSDRFSAERPKGSFSTLEIQRTEQGDSAMYLCASRRGLDYEQYFGPGTRLTVT.